This T cell receptor beta chain was identified during a study of blood T cell repertoires in COVID-19. Overall study: Donors in the United States, Italy and Spain gave samples during acute or convalescent COVID-19. T cells, B-cell-depleted T cells, or PBMCs provided the cDNA or gDNA that served as material.

Clones were sequenced by immunoSEQ multiplex PCR, and TCRdb holds only the in-frame ones, with some missing. The sample has roughly 120,000 clones; 75% to 90% are singletons. This CDR3 contains 13 residues. Germline V gives CDR1 MDHEN, CDR2 SYDVKM. V dropped 5 bases and J dropped 3 bases, with 10 bases sitting between them. This chain connects TRBV28 to TRBJ1-2; D not resolved. The receptor's source is a human donor in a cohort sampled during active COVID-19. Material: peripheral blood. The CDR3 loop is CASSPTRDYGYTF. The CDR3 coding sequence is TGTGCCAGCAGTCCCACCCGGGACTATGGCTACACCTTC.